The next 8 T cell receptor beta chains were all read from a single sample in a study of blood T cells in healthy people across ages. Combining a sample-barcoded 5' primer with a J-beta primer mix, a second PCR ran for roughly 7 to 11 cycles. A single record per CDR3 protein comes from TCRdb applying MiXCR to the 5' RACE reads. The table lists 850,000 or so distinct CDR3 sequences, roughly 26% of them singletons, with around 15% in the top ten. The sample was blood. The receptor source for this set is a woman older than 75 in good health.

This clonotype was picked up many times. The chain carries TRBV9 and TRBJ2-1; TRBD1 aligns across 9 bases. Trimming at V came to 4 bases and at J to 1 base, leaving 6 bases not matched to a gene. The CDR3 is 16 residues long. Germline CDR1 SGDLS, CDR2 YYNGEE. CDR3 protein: CASSTYRGQSYNEQFF. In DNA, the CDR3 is TGTGCCAGCAGCACTTACAGGGGGCAGTCCTACAATGAGCAGTTCTTC. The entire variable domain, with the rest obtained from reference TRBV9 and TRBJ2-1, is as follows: DSGVTQTPKHLITATGQRVTLRCSPRSGDLSVYWYQQSLDQGLQFLIQYYNGEERAKGNILERFSAQQFPDLHSELNLSSLELGDSALYFCASSTYRGQSYNEQFFGPGTRLTVL.

The CDR3 spells CASSSSSGGYEQYF. For the CDR3, the DNA is TGTGCCAGCAGTTCGAGTAGCGGGGGATACGAGCAGTACTTC. J is TRBJ2-7 and V is TRBV27; 9 bases align to TRBD2. This CDR3 has 14 residues. V was clipped by 4 bases and J by 4 bases; unmatched bases: 5. In germline, CDR1 is MNHEY, CDR2 SMNVEV (reference sequence).

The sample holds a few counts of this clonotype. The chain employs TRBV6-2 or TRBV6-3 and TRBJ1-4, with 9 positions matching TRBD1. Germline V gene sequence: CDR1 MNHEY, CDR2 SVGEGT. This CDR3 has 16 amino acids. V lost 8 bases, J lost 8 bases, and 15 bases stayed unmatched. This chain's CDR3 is CASATDRGTIREKLFF. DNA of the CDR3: TGTGCCAGCGCGACGGACAGGGGCACGATTCGCGAAAAACTGTTTTTT.

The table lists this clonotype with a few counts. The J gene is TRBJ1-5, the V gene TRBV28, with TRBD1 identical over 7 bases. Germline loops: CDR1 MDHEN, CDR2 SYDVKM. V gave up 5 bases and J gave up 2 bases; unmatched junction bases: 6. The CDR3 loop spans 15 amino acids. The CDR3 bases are TGTGCCAGCAGTACCCTCGGACAGGGCAATCAGCCCCAGCATTTT. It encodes CASSTLGQGNQPQHF.

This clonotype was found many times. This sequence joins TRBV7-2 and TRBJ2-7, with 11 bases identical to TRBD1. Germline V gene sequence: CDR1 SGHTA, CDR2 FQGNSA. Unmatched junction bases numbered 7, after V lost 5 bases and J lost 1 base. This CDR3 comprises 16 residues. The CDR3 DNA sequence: TGTGCCAGCAGCCCCGGGACAGGGGGGTTATCCTACGAGCAGTACTTC. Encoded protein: CASSPGTGGLSYEQYF.

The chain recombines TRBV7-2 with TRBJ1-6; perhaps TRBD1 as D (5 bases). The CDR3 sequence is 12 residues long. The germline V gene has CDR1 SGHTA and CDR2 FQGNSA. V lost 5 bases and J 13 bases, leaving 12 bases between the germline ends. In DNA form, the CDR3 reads TGTGCCAGCAGCCTTAGAGAGGGGCCCCTCCACTTT. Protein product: CASSLREGPLHF.

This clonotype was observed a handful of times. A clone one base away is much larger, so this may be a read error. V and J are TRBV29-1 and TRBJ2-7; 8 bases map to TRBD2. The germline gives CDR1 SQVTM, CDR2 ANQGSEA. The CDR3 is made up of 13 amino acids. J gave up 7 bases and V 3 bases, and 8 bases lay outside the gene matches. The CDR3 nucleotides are TGCAGCGTTGATGGCGGGGGGTGGTATGAGCAGTACTTC. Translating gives CSVDGGGWYEQYF.

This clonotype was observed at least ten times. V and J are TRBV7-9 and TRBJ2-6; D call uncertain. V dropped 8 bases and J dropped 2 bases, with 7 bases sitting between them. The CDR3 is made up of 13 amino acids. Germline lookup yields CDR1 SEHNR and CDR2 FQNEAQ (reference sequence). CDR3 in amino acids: CASGLTGANVLTF. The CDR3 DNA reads TGTGCCAGCGGCCTTACTGGGGCCAACGTCCTGACTTTC.